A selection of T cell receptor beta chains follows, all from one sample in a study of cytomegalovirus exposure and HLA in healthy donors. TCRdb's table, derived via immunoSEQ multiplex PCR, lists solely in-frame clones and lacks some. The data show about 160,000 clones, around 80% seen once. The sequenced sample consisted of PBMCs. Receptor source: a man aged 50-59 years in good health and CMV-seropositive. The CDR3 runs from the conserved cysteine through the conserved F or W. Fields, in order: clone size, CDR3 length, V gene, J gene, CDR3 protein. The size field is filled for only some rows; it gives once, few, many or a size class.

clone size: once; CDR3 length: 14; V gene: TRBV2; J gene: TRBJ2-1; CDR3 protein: CARGAGTVRNEQFF
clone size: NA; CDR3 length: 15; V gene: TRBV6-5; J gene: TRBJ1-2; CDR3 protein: CASSPQTGDSYGYTF
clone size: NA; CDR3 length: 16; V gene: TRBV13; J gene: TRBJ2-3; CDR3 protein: CASSPGQGAGTDTQYF
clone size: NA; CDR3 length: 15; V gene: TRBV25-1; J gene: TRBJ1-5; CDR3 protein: CASSASGSPNQPQHF
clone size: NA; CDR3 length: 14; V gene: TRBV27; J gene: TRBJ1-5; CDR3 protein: CASSLVAEWEPQHF
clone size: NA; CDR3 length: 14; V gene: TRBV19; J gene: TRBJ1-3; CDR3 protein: CASSRTGSGNTIYF
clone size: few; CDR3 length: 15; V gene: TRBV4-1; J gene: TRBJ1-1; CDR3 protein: CASSQVQDMVSEAFF
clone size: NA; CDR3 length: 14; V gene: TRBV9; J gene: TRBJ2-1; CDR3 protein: CASGEASGREGQFF
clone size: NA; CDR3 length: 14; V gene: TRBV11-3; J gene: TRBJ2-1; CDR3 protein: CASSLIGTRGEQFF
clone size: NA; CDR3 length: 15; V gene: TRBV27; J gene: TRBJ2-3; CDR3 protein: CASSRLATSTDTQYF
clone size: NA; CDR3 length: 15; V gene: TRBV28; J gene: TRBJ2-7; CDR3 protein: CASSLTAGGSYEQYF
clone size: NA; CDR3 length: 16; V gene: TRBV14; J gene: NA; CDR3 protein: CASSQGAWTGAYEQYF
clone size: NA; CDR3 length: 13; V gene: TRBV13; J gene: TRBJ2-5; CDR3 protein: CASSGDRTETQYF
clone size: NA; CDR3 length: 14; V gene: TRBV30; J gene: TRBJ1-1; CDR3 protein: CAWDPGQGRTEAFF
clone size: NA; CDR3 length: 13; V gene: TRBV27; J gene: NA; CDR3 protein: CASSYRVSYEQYF
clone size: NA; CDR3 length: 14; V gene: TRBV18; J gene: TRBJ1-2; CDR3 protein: CASSPGQGNYGYTF
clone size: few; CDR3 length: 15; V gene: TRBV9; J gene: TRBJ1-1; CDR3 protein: CASSVEGARAGEAFF
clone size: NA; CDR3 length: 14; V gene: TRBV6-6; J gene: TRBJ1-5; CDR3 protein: CASTHSGSNQPQHF
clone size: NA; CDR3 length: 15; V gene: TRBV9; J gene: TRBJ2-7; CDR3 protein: CASSVDLGQIYEQYF
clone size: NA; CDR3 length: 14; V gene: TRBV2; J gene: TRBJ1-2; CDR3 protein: CASNRQGYYYGYTF
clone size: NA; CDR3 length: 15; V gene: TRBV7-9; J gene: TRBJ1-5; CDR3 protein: CASSLGGPNNQPQHF
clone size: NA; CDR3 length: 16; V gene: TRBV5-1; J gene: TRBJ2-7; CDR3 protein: CASSSSPGTGGHEQYF
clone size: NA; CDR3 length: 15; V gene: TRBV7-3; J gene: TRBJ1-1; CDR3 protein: CASSLGLTGNTEAFF
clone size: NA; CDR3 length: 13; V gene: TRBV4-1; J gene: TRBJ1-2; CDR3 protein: CASSPPEAYGYTF
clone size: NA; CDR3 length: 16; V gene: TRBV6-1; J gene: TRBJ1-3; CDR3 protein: CASSEASGLSGNTIYF
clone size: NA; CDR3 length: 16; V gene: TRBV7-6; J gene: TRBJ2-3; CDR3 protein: CASSLGAGALADTQYF
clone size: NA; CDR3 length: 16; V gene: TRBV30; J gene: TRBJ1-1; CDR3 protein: CAWSRTGTGGNTEAFF
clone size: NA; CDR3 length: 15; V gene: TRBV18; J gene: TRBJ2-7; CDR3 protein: CASSPRGGGSYEQYF
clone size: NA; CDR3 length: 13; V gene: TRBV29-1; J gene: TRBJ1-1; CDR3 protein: CSALGQQNTEAFF
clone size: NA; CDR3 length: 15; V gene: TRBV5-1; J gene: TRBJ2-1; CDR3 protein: CASSVTSGGAYEQFF
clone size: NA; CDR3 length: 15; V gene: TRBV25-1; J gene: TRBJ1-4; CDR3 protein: CASSEVAGGNEKLFF
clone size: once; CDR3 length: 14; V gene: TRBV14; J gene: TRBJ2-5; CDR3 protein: CASSEGGPGKTQYF
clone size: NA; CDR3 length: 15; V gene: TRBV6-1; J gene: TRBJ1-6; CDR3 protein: CASSEGRVSGSPLHF
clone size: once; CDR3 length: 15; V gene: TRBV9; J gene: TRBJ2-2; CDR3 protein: CASSVATGGAGELFF
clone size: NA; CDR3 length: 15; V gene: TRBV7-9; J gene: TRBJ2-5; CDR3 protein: CASSLLGSQEGTQYF
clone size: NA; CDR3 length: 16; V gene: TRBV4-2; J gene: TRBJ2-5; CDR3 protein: CASSRGLAGGFETQYF
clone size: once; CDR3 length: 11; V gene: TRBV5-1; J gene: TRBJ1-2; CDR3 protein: CASRSGNGYTF